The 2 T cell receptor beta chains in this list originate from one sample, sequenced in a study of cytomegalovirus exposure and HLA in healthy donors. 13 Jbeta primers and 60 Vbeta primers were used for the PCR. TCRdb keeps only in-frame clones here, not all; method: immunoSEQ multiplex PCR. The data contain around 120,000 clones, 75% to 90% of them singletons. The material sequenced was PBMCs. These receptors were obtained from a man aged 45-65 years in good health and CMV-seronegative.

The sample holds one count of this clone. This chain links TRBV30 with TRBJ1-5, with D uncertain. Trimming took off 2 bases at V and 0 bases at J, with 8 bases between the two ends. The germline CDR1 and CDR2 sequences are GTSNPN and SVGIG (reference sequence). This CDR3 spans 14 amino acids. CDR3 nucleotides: TGTGCCTGGAGTATAACAACTAGCAATCAGCCCCAGCATTTT. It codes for CAWSITTSNQPQHF.

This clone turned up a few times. CDR3 nucleotides: TGTGCCAGCAGCTTGGGAGCTTCGAACACCGGGGAGCTGTTTTTT. Translation: CASSLGASNTGELFF. The V gene is TRBV5-4, the J gene TRBJ2-2; D not resolved. Germline V gene lookup returns CDR1 SGHNT and CDR2 YYREEE (reference sequence). CDR3 size: 15 residues. Trimming shortened V by 0 bases and J by 0 bases, and 6 bases separated the two germline ends.